Listed below are T cell receptor beta chains from one sample, sequenced in a study of Ad26.COV2.S vaccination and SARS-CoV-2 variants. Profiling relied on immunoSEQ multiplex PCR, and the TCRdb table lists in-frame clones only, not all of them. The sample has some 330,000 clones; approximately 87% are singletons. This specimen consisted of peripheral blood, obtained in a trial of Ad26.COV2.S vaccine versus placebo. The receptors shown here come from a person between 18 and 65 years old who received the Ad26.COV2.S COVID-19 vaccine or a placebo. CDR3s include the opening cysteine and the closing phenylalanine or tryptophan. Each record gives: J gene, D gene, V gene, clone size, CDR3 DNA, CDR3 protein. The D gene is left open where the match is weak. Where a row states a size, it is once, few, many or the class of an expanded clone; other rows omit it.

TRBJ1-5 . TRBV27 . TGTGCCAGCGACCCAGGGGCAAATAGCAATCAGCCCCAGCATTTT CASDPGANSNQPQHF
TRBJ2-3 . TRBV30 . TGTGCCTGGGGTGTAGGGGTCGGGGCAGATACGCAGTATTTT CAWGVGVGADTQYF
TRBJ2-7 . TRBV5-5 . TGTGCCAGCAGCTTGGCTGGCAGGGGGACTTACGAGCAGTACTTC CASSLAGRGTYEQYF
TRBJ2-7 . TRBV6-5 . TGTGCCAGCAGTCCCCGGGGTTTCCACGAGCAGTACTTC CASSPRGFHEQYF
TRBJ2-3 . TRBV19 . TGTGCCAGTAGTATAGGCCCGGCTAGCACAGATACGCAGTATTTT CASSIGPASTDTQYF
TRBJ1-5 . TRBV6-2/TRBV6-3 . TGTGCCAGCAGTTACCCGTCTAACGGGCCCCAGCATTTT CASSYPSNGPQHF
TRBJ1-1 . TRBV5-1 . TGCGCCAGCAGCAAAATGGGGAGGACTGAAGCTTTCTTT CASSKMGRTEAFF
TRBJ1-2 TRBD1 TRBV6-5 once TGTGCCAGCTCAACCCGGACAGGGGTTGTCTCCGGCTACACCTTC CASSTRTGVVSGYTF
TRBJ1-2 . TRBV7-2 few TGTGCCAGCAGCTTTGCAGGGAATAGCTATGGCTACACCTTC CASSFAGNSYGYTF
TRBJ1-2 . TRBV4-1 . TGCGCCAGCAGTCCTCAGCCCCAGGATTTTTACTATGGCTACACCTTC CASSPQPQDFYYGYTF
TRBJ2-3 . TRBV4-3 . TGCGCCAGCAGCCAAGAGGCCCTAAGCCCCTCCACAGATACGCAGTATTTT CASSQEALSPSTDTQYF
TRBJ2-1 . TRBV7-9 . TGTGCCAGCAGCTCCCTGGACATCGGTATTCTGCATGAGCAGTTCTTC CASSSLDIGILHEQFF
TRBJ2-1 . TRBV6-2/TRBV6-3 once TGTGCCAGCAGTCAGGGAGCTGAGCAGTTCTTC CASSQGAEQFF
TRBJ1-2 . TRBV18 . TGTGCCAGCTCACCAGGTTCGGCTGGGCACACCTTC CASSPGSAGHTF
TRBJ1-5 . TRBV14 . TGTGCCAGCAGCCCCGTTGGCCCCGGGAGGATGAGCAATCAGCCCCAGCATTTT CASSPVGPGRMSNQPQHF
TRBJ1-5 TRBD1 TRBV7-2 once TGTGCCAGCAGCTTAGCGGGACAGGGCCTAGGGGCCCAGCATTTT CASSLAGQGLGAQHF
TRBJ1-3 . TRBV9 . TGTGCCAGCAGCGCCCGGACACTAGGCTCTGGAAACACCATATATTTT CASSARTLGSGNTIYF
TRBJ2-1 TRBD1 TRBV7-9 . TGTGCCAGCAGCTGGGGGACAGGGGCCTTTTCCGGGGGTGAGCAGTTCTTC CASSWGTGAFSGGEQFF
TRBJ1-2 TRBD1 TRBV7-2 . TGTGCCAGCAGCCTAGGAGGAACAGGGGGCAACTATGGCTACACCTTC CASSLGGTGGNYGYTF
TRBJ2-7 TRBD1 TRBV28 . TGTGCCAGCAGTTTATCCTCGGGACAGGCCATCCTAAAGCAGTACTTC CASSLSSGQAILKQYF
TRBJ2-5 . TRBV19 . TGTGCCAGTAGTAGAGGGTGGCCAGAGACCCAGTACTTC CASSRGWPETQYF
TRBJ1-4 . TRBV19 few TGTGCCAGTAGTATATTAGCAAGTGAAAAACTGTTTTTT CASSILASEKLFF
TRBJ1-2 . TRBV24-1 . TGTGCCACCAGTGATCCGGACGGCTATGGCTACACCTTC CATSDPDGYGYTF
TRBJ2-1 . TRBV27 . TGTGCCAGCTGGAATCATAAGTACAATGAGCAGTTCTTC CASWNHKYNEQFF
TRBJ1-1 . TRBV29-1 . TGCAGCGTTAGGACACCCTACACTGAAGCTTTCTTT CSVRTPYTEAFF
TRBJ2-5 TRBD1 TRBV28 . TGTGCCAGCAGTTGGGGACAGGACCTTCAAGAGACCCAGTACTTC CASSWGQDLQETQYF
TRBJ2-3 . TRBV21-1 . TGTGCCAGCAGCAAAAAGGTAACGGGGGCCCCAGCGGATACGCAGTATTTT CASSKKVTGAPADTQYF
TRBJ1-2 . TRBV19 few TGTGCCAGTAGTATCGGAGGGGCGCAGTATGGCTACACCTTC CASSIGGAQYGYTF
TRBJ1-1 . TRBV7-9 . TGTGCCAGCAGCCCGAGACAGATTCGGACTGAAGCTTTCTTT CASSPRQIRTEAFF
TRBJ2-2 . TRBV11-3 . TGTGCCAGCACCCCCACTCCGGGCAAGACCTCGAACACCGGGGAGCTGTTTTTT CASTPTPGKTSNTGELFF
TRBJ1-5 . TRBV30 . TGTGCCTGGAGTGTACAAAAACAGCCCCAGCATTTT CAWSVQKQPQHF
TRBJ1-1 . TRBV7-6 . TGTGCCAGCAGCTTATACAGGGAGGAAACTGAAGCTTTCTTT CASSLYREETEAFF
TRBJ1-1 . TRBV6-1 . TGTGCCAGCAGTGAAGGGGGGTTCGTGGCTGCTTTCTTT CASSEGGFVAAFF
TRBJ2-1 . TRBV6-5 . TGTGCCAGCGCATTGGACAGCTACAATGAGCAGTTCTTC CASALDSYNEQFF
TRBJ1-2 TRBD1 TRBV4-1 once TGCGCCAGCAGCCAAGATGCGACAGGGGCCTATGGCTACACCTTC CASSQDATGAYGYTF
TRBJ2-1 TRBD1 TRBV2 . TGTGCCAGCAGTGAACTAGGGACAGGGGGGGGTGAGCAGTTCTTC CASSELGTGGGEQFF
TRBJ1-2 . TRBV21-1 . TGTGCCAGCAGCAAAGGACATAAATTTCACTATGGCTACACCTTC CASSKGHKFHYGYTF
TRBJ2-3 TRBD2 TRBV9 . TGTGCCAGCAGCGTGGGACTAGCGGGGGAGACAGATACGCAGTATTTT CASSVGLAGETDTQYF
TRBJ1-1 . TRBV4-2 . TGTGCCAGCAGCCATGACGGGACGTTGAACACTGAAGCTTTCTTT CASSHDGTLNTEAFF
TRBJ1-2 . TRBV27 . TGTGCCAGCAGTTTGGAGGGGGAAGGTTACTATGGCTACACCTTC CASSLEGEGYYGYTF
TRBJ1-3 . TRBV9 . TGTGCCAGCAGCGTAGCGGCAGCCTCTGGAAACACCATATATTTT CASSVAAASGNTIYF
TRBJ1-1 . TRBV13 . TGTGCCAGCAGCTCAAACCCAGGGGTTACTGAAGCTTTCTTT CASSSNPGVTEAFF
TRBJ1-2 . TRBV30 . TGTGCCTGGGGACCCAGGACTCAGGAGTCTAACTATGGCTACACCTTC CAWGPRTQESNYGYTF
TRBJ1-2 . TRBV7-9 few TGTGCCAGCGGCACGGGAGAGGGCTACACCTTC CASGTGEGYTF
TRBJ1-1 . TRBV19 . TGTGTAACGGGACGCTCGAACACTGAAGCTTTCTTT CVTGRSNTEAFF
TRBJ2-1 . TRBV7-9 . TGTGCCAGCAGATCCTCTAGTCCCAATGAGCAGTTCTTC CASRSSSPNEQFF
TRBJ2-7 . TRBV27 . TGTGCCAGCAGTTCGTCGGCAGCTACCTACGAGCAGTACTTC CASSSSAATYEQYF
TRBJ2-2 . TRBV19 . TGTGCCAGTAGTCCGGCAGGCTATACGAACACCGGGGAGCTGTTTTTT CASSPAGYTNTGELFF
TRBJ1-3 . TRBV7-5 . TGTGCCAGAAGCAAAGGGCGTAATTCTAGAAACACCATATATTTT CARSKGRNSRNTIYF
TRBJ1-1 . TRBV19 . TGTGCCAGTAATTTTAGGGGGAACACTGAAGCTTTCTTT CASNFRGNTEAFF
TRBJ2-2 TRBD1 TRBV27 . TGTGCCAGCAGTCCCGAAGGGGGCGTCGCCGGGGAGCTGTTTTTT CASSPEGGVAGELFF
TRBJ1-3 . TRBV7-2 . TGTGCCAGCAGCTTGCAGGGACTGAGCTCTGGAAACACCATATATTTT CASSLQGLSSGNTIYF
TRBJ2-1 . TRBV4-3 . TGCGCCAGCAGCCAAGTGCGCGATTTTTTGACCTACAATGAGCAGTTCTTC CASSQVRDFLTYNEQFF
TRBJ2-5 TRBD2 TRBV2 . TGTGCCAGCAGCGGTAGACTAGCGGGGCCGGAGACCCAGTACTTC CASSGRLAGPETQYF
TRBJ1-1 . TRBV7-2 once TGTGCCAGCAGCCGGGGAAACACTGAAGCTTTCTTT CASSRGNTEAFF